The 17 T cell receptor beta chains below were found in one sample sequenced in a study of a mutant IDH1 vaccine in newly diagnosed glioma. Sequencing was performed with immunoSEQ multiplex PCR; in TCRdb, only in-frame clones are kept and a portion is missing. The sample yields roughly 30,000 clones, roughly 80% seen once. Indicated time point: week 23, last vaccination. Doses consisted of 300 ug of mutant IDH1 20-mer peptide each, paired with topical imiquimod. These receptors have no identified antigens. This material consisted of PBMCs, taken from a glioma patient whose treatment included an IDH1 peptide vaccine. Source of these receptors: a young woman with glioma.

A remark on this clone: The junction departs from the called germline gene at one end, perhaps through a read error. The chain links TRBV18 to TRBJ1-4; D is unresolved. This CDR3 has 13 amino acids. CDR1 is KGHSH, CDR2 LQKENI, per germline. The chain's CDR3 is CATSRATNEKLFF. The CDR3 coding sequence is TGTGCCACCTCACGCGCAACTAATGAAAAACTGTTTTTT.

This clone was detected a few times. The CDR3 loop reads CASDTGQGRVEAFF. The CDR3, as DNA: TGCGCCAGCGATACGGGCCAGGGGCGCGTAGAAGCTTTCTTT. V is TRBV5-1 and J is TRBJ1-1; maybe TRBD1 (6 bases). This CDR3 is 14 amino acids long. Trimming pared 7 bases from V and 8 bases from J, leaving 21 bases between. CDR1 and CDR2 (germline): SGHRS, YFSETQ.

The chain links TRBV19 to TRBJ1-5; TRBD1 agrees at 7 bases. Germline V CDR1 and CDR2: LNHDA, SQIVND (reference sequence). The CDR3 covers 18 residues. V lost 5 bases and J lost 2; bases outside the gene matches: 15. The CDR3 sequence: CASSLHRGRLYGNQPQHF. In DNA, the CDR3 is TGTGCCAGTAGTCTACACAGGGGTCGGTTATATGGCAATCAGCCCCAGCATTTT.

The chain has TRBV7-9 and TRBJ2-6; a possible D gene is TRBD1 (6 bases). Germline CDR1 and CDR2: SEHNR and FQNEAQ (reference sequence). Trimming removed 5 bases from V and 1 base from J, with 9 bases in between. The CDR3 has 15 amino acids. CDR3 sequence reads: CASSPTGSGANVLTF. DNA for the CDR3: TGTGCCAGCAGCCCGACAGGATCTGGGGCCAACGTCCTGACTTTC.

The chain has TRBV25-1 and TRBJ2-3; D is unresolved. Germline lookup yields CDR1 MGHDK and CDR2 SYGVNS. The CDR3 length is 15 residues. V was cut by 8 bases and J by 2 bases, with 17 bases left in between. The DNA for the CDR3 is TGTGCCAGCGGACCACAAGGGCGGACCACAGATACGCAGTATTTT. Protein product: CASGPQGRTTDTQYF.

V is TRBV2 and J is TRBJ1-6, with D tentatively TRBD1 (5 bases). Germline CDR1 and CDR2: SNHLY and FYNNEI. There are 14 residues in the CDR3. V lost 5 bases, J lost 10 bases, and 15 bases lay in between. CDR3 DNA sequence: TGTGCCAGCAGTTGGGGGGGGTGGCAATCACCCCTCCACTTT. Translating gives CASSWGGWQSPLHF.

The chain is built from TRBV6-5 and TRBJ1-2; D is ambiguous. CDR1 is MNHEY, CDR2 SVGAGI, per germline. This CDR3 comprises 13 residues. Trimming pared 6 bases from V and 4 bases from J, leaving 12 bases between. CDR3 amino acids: CASRPDFSYGYTF. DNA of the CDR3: TGTGCCAGCAGGCCGGACTTCAGCTATGGCTACACCTTC.

Here the CDR3 DNA reads TGTGCCAGAAGATCGGACAGCTCCTATAATTCACCCCTCCACTTT. As protein: CARRSDSSYNSPLHF. The rearrangement joins TRBV5-3 to TRBJ1-6; D might be TRBD1 (6 bases). TRBV5-3 is recorded as an ORF, its role being uncertain. Trimming took 5 bases from V and 0 from J, leaving 9 bases between them. This CDR3 spans 15 amino acids.

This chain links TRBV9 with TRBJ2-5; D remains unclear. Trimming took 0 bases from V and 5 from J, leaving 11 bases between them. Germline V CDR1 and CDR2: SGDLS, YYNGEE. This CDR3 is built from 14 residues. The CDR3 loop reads CASSVDQVSETQYF. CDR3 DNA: TGTGCCAGCAGCGTAGACCAGGTATCCGAGACCCAGTACTTC.

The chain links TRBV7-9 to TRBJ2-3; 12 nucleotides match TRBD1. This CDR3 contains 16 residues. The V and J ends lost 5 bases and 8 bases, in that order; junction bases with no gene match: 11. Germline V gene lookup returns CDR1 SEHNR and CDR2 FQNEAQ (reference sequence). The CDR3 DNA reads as TGTGCCAGCAGCCTCCCGGGACAGGGGGCAGGAGGTACGCAGTATTTT. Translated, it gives CASSLPGQGAGGTQYF.

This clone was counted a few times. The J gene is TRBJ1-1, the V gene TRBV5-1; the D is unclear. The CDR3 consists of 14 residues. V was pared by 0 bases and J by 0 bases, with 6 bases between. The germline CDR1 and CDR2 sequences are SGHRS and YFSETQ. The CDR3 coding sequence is TGCGCCAGCAGCTTGGACAGTATGAACACTGAAGCTTTCTTT. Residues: CASSLDSMNTEAFF.

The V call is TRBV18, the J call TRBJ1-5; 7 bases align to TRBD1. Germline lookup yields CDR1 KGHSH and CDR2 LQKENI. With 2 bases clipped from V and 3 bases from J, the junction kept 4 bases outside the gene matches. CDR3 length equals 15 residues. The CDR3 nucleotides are TGTGCCAGCTCACCAAAAACAGGGGTCAATCAGCCCCAGCATTTT. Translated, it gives CASSPKTGVNQPQHF. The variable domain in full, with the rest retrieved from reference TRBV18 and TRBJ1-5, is NAGVMQNPRHLVRRRGQEARLRCSPMKGHSHVYWYRQLPEEGLKFMVYLQKENIIDESGMPKERFSAEFPKEGPSILRIQQVVRGDSAAYFCASSPKTGVNQPQHFGDGTRLSIL.

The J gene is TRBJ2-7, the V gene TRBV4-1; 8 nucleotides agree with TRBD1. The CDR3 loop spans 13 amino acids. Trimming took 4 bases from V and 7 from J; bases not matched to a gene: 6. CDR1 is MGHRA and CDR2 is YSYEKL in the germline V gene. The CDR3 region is CASSRRTGTEQYF. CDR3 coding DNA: TGCGCCAGCAGCCGCAGGACAGGGACTGAGCAGTACTTC.

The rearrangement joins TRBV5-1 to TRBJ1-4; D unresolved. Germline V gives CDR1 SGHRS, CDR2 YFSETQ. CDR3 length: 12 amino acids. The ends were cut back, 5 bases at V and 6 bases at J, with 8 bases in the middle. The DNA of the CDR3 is TGCGCCAGCAGGGACGTAGATGAAAAACTGTTTTTT. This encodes CASRDVDEKLFF.

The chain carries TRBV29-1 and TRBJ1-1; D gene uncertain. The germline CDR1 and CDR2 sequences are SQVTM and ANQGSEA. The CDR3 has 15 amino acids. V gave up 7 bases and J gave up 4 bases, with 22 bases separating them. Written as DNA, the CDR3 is TGCAGCGCCACACGGGATCGGGGATGGGGCACTGAAGCTTTCTTT. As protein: CSATRDRGWGTEAFF.

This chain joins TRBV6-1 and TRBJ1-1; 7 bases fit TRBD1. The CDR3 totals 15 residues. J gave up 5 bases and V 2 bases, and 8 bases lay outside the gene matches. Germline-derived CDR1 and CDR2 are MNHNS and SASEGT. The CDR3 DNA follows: TGTGCCAGCAGTGAACAGGGGGGGGCGCGTACTGAAGCTTTCTTT. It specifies CASSEQGGARTEAFF.

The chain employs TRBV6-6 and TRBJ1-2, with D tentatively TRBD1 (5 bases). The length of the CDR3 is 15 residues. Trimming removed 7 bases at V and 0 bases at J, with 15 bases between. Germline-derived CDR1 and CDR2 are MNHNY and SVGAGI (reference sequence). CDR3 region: CASTLRGYANYGYTF. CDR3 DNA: TGTGCCAGCACCCTTCGGGGGTATGCTAACTATGGCTACACCTTC.